A selection of T cell receptor beta chains follows, all from one sample in a study of cytomegalovirus exposure and HLA in healthy donors. TCRdb keeps only in-frame clones here, not all; method: immunoSEQ multiplex PCR. The sample is made up of tens of thousands of clones, and the top ten hold roughly an eighth of it. Specimen: PBMCs. The receptors originated from a woman aged 60-70 years in good health and CMV-seropositive. Both conserved end residues are part of each CDR3. A D gene is named only where the DNA matches it firmly.

len,v_gene,j_gene,d_gene,CDR3nt,CDR3aa
15,TRBV4-1,TRBJ1-1,NA,TGCGCCAGCAGCCAAGTAGAGGGAATGAACACTGAAGCTTTCTTT,CASSQVEGMNTEAFF
14,TRBV4-1,TRBJ2-3,NA,TGCGCCAGCAGCCAAGGGCCAGGGCCAGATACGCAGTATTTT,CASSQGPGPDTQYF
13,TRBV29-1,TRBJ1-6,NA,TGCAGCGTTTTGTGGGAGGGTGGCTCACCCCTCCACTTT,CSVLWEGGSPLHF
18,TRBV7-2,TRBJ2-6,NA,TGTGCCAGCAGCTTTACTTCCGGACTGAGCTCTGGGGCCAACGTCCTGACTTTC,CASSFTSGLSSGANVLTF
13,TRBV6-5,TRBJ2-5,NA,TGTGCCAGCAGCCGAAGCGGAGTCGGGACCCAGTACTTC,CASSRSGVGTQYF
16,TRBV11-3,TRBJ2-2,TRBD2,TGTGCCAGCAGCTATGGAGCGGGGGGGGGCACCGGGGAGCTGTTTTTT,CASSYGAGGGTGELFF
15,TRBV9,TRBJ2-3,NA,TGTGCCAGCAGCGTGGCCGCCTTTGGTACAGATACGCAGTATTTT,CASSVAAFGTDTQYF
15,TRBV29-1,TRBJ1-1,TRBD1,TGCAGCGTTGAAGGGACAGGGGGCATGAACACTGAAGCTTTCTTT,CSVEGTGGMNTEAFF
16,TRBV5-4,TRBJ2-5,NA,TGTGCCAGCAGCACAGGTAGCGGACGAGGGAAAGAGACCCAGTACTTC,CASSTGSGRGKETQYF
15,TRBV11-2,TRBJ1-2,TRBD1,TGTGCCAGCAGCTTAGCGGGTGGACAGGGTGGTGGCTACACCTTC,CASSLAGGQGGGYTF
15,TRBV4-1,TRBJ2-7,TRBD1,TGCGCCAGCAGCCAAGATCTCGGACAGGCCTACGAGCAGTACTTC,CASSQDLGQAYEQYF
16,TRBV18,TRBJ2-3,NA,TGTGCCAGCTCACAAACAACCAAGAGGGTAGTAGATACGCAGTATTTT,CASSQTTKRVVDTQYF
15,TRBV28,TRBJ1-1,TRBD1,TGTGCCAGCAGTCGACCGGACAGGGGGCGTCCTGAAGCTTTCTTT,CASSRPDRGRPEAFF
14,TRBV6-6,TRBJ1-5,TRBD1,TGTGCCAGCTCCCGGGACAGTCCCAATCAGCCCCAGCATTTT,CASSRDSPNQPQHF
15,TRBV19,TRBJ2-7,NA,TGTGCCAGTAGTAAAGGGGAACACAGCTCCTACGAGCAGTACTTC,CASSKGEHSSYEQYF
16,TRBV7-6,TRBJ2-5,TRBD2,TGTGCCAGCAGCTTGGGGACTAGCGGGGTCGGAGAGACCCAGTACTTC,CASSLGTSGVGETQYF
16,TRBV4-1,TRBJ2-7,TRBD1,TGCGCCAGCAGCCCTAGCCTCGACAGGGGTCGCTACGAGCAGTACTTC,CASSPSLDRGRYEQYF
13,TRBV9,TRBJ2-2,NA,TGTGCCAGCAGCGTAGGAACTAGCGGGGAGCTGTTTTTT,CASSVGTSGELFF
15,TRBV29-1,TRBJ2-7,NA,TGCAGCGTTGAAGATGAGGAGTCCCCGATCTACGAGCAGTACTTC,CSVEDEESPIYEQYF
16,TRBV19,TRBJ1-6,NA,TGTGCCAGTAGTATAGTTGGGAGCTCCTATAATTCACCCCTCCACTTT,CASSIVGSSYNSPLHF
15,TRBV4-3,TRBJ1-1,NA,TGCGCCAGCAGCCAAGAAGTTGGGGCAGGGGCTGAAGCTTTCTTT,CASSQEVGAGAEAFF
13,TRBV27,TRBJ1-4,NA,TGTGCCAGCAGGCCACAGGGCGGGGAAAAACTGTTTTTT,CASRPQGGEKLFF
16,TRBV2,TRBJ1-1,TRBD1,TGTGCCAGCACCACACAGGGGGCCAGGGGAGGCACTGAAGCTTTCTTT,CASTTQGARGGTEAFF
13,TRBV6-4,TRBJ1-1,TRBD1,TGTGCCAGCAGACAGGGGACGGACACTGAAGCTTTCTTT,CASRQGTDTEAFF
14,TRBV5-1,TRBJ1-4,NA,TGCGCCAGCAGCTTCGAAAGGGAGGGTGAAAAACTGTTTTTT,CASSFEREGEKLFF
12,TRBV11-3,TRBJ2-5,NA,TGTGCCAGCGATACAGGAGAAGAGACCCAGTACTTC,CASDTGEETQYF
13,TRBV5-5,TRBJ1-1,NA,TGTGCCAGCAGCTTGGAGCTGCTCACTGAAGCTTTCTTT,CASSLELLTEAFF
16,TRBV7-2,TRBJ2-6,NA,TGTGCCAGCAGCTTAGCTGGTAGCTCTGGGGCCAACGTCCTGACTTTC,CASSLAGSSGANVLTF
12,TRBV4-1,TRBJ2-7,NA,TGCGCCAGCAGACAAGAACGGGGCGAGCAGTACTTC,CASRQERGEQYF
14,TRBV10-2,TRBJ2-7,TRBD1,TGCGCCAGTCATGACAGGGGAACTTCCTACGAGCAGTACTTC,CASHDRGTSYEQYF
17,TRBV19,TRBJ2-6,NA,TGTGCCAGTAGCCCCCAGACAGGAGACTCTGGGGCCAACGTCCTGACTTTC,CASSPQTGDSGANVLTF
15,TRBV9,TRBJ1-6,NA,TGTGCCAGCAGCGAGGCCCATGGGGCTGGTTCACCCCTACACTTT,CASSEAHGAGSPLHF
16,TRBV11-3,TRBJ2-3,TRBD2,TGTGCCAGCAGCTCTTTAGCGGGGGGGGCCGGGGATACGCAGTATTTT,CASSSLAGGAGDTQYF
14,TRBV19,TRBJ1-2,NA,TGTGCCAGTAGTCCTCCGGGAGGCCGATATGGCTACACCTTC,CASSPPGGRYGYTF
15,TRBV5-5,TRBJ1-5,TRBD1,TGTGCCAGCAGCCCCGGACAGGGTAGCAATCAGCCCCAGCATTTT,CASSPGQGSNQPQHF
16,TRBV11-3,TRBJ2-5,NA,TGTGCCAGCAGCTTGTTTGTGGGGGGAAACCAAGAGACCCAGTACTTC,CASSLFVGGNQETQYF
15,TRBV2,TRBJ2-5,TRBD2,TGTGCCAGCAGTGACGGGACTAGCGGGGTTGGGACCCAGTACTTC,CASSDGTSGVGTQYF
13,TRBV6-1,TRBJ2-1,TRBD2,TGTGCCAGCTGGAACGGGCCGGGGGGTGAGCAGTTCTTC,CASWNGPGGEQFF